This T cell receptor (beta chain) is drawn from a study of human T cells and chemical hapten exposure. Study overall: After 6 days, upper back 0.01% DPC patch tests were scored.

Study outcomes and limitations: TCRs exceeding 1 in 1000 frequency stayed unchanged with DPC sensitization.

Regarding time point: pre-sensitization, week 0. Treatment denoted: therapeutic diphenylcyclopropenone sensitization with weekly scalp DPC. Participating donors were patients with alopecia, aged 18 to 70 years, considered appropriate candidates for DPC. The starting material, unfractionated whole blood, was used for total RNA extraction. Via MiXCR, TCRdb re-called the RACE reads, giving one row per CDR3 protein. The sample has around 300,000 distinct CDR3 sequences; 4.5% to 5.5% are singletons. Germline CDR1 SGHVS, CDR2 FQNEAQ. The CDR3 sequence is 17 residues long. The V end was cut by 2 bases, the J end by 5 bases, with 18 bases between. In regard to this clonotype: The target antigen is unknown.

This specimen was whole blood, taken in connection with sensitization to the hapten diphenylcyclopropenone (DPC). This receptor was taken from a woman between 18 and 29 years old with alopecia areata. Some clones in this sample may be carry-over from other donors' samples. This chain joins TRBV7-8 and TRBJ1-4; D perhaps matches TRBD1 (5 bases). CDR3 region: CASSLSPDGGSNEKLFF. In DNA form, the CDR3 reads TGTGCCAGCAGCTTATCCCCCGACGGGGGTTCAAATGAAAAACTGTTTTTT.